This is a list of T cell receptor beta chains from one sample in a study of cytomegalovirus exposure and HLA in healthy donors. Clones were read by immunoSEQ multiplex PCR, and TCRdb kept only the in-frame ones, dropping some. The table has about 120,000 clones, approximately 95% seen once; the top ten hold 1.5% to 2%. Sample: PBMCs. These receptors originate from a man aged 18 to 35 in good health and CMV-seronegative. Each CDR3 is given with its conserved first and last residue. The D gene is left open where the match is weak.

j_gene: TRBJ1-1
v_gene: TRBV5-6
len: 16
d_gene: NA
CDR3aa: CASSLGAGRDNTEAFF

j_gene: TRBJ1-5
v_gene: TRBV4-3
len: 15
d_gene: NA
CDR3aa: CASSQDPAGYQPQHF

j_gene: TRBJ2-3
v_gene: TRBV9
len: 15
d_gene: TRBD2
CDR3aa: CASSLSGTSTDTQYF

j_gene: TRBJ2-1
v_gene: TRBV19
len: 14
d_gene: TRBD1
CDR3aa: CASSIRGQHNEQFF

j_gene: TRBJ1-1
v_gene: TRBV25-1
len: 15
d_gene: NA
CDR3aa: CASSGRREMNTEAFF

j_gene: TRBJ2-3
v_gene: TRBV28
len: 16
d_gene: NA
CDR3aa: CASSLGAGGSTDTQYF

j_gene: TRBJ2-2
v_gene: TRBV9
len: 15
d_gene: TRBD2
CDR3aa: CASSDSGSHAGELFF

j_gene: TRBJ1-1
v_gene: TRBV29-1
len: 14
d_gene: NA
CDR3aa: CSGSGAGMNTEAFF

j_gene: TRBJ1-1
v_gene: TRBV18
len: 18
d_gene: NA
CDR3aa: CASSPPDAGRRMNTEAFF

j_gene: TRBJ1-4
v_gene: TRBV10-3
len: 14
d_gene: NA
CDR3aa: CAISYRAPSEKLFF

j_gene: TRBJ1-1
v_gene: TRBV4-1
len: 14
d_gene: NA
CDR3aa: CASSSGGFDTEAFF

j_gene: TRBJ1-1
v_gene: TRBV7-6
len: 13
d_gene: NA
CDR3aa: CASSGRRNTEAFF

j_gene: TRBJ2-1
v_gene: TRBV19
len: 16
d_gene: TRBD2
CDR3aa: CASSILAASSYNEQFF

j_gene: TRBJ2-3
v_gene: TRBV19
len: 16
d_gene: NA
CDR3aa: CASSIGGGSSTDTQYF

j_gene: TRBJ1-2
v_gene: TRBV9
len: 14
d_gene: NA
CDR3aa: CASSVAGSVYGYTF

j_gene: TRBJ1-3
v_gene: TRBV28
len: 16
d_gene: NA
CDR3aa: CASSLWTESSGNTIYF

j_gene: TRBJ2-7
v_gene: TRBV5-1
len: 20
d_gene: TRBD2
CDR3aa: CASSLSSIAGEVYSSYEQYF

j_gene: TRBJ1-2
v_gene: TRBV6-6
len: 15
d_gene: TRBD1
CDR3aa: CASSTRTGTAYGYTF

j_gene: TRBJ2-1
v_gene: TRBV7-3
len: 15
d_gene: TRBD2
CDR3aa: CASSPGTSGMYEQFF

j_gene: TRBJ2-7
v_gene: TRBV19
len: 15
d_gene: TRBD2
CDR3aa: CASSLAGTSGYEQYF

j_gene: TRBJ1-1
v_gene: TRBV19
len: 14
d_gene: NA
CDR3aa: CASILGGSRSEAFF

j_gene: TRBJ1-3
v_gene: TRBV5-1
len: 17
d_gene: NA
CDR3aa: CASSWNGIEGSGNTIYF

j_gene: TRBJ2-5
v_gene: TRBV28
len: 14
d_gene: NA
CDR3aa: CASSLQGRQETQYF

j_gene: TRBJ1-3
v_gene: TRBV4-1
len: 15
d_gene: TRBD1
CDR3aa: CASSQDLDREDTIYF

j_gene: TRBJ2-7
v_gene: TRBV4-1
len: 15
d_gene: TRBD2
CDR3aa: CASSQDTSGTYEQYF

j_gene: TRBJ1-2
v_gene: TRBV6-1
len: 12
d_gene: NA
CDR3aa: CASEPGDYGYTF

j_gene: TRBJ1-5
v_gene: TRBV5-5
len: 16
d_gene: TRBD1
CDR3aa: CASSLEGQGRHQPQHF

j_gene: TRBJ2-5
v_gene: TRBV5-4
len: 15
d_gene: NA
CDR3aa: CASSYAGAREETQYF

j_gene: TRBJ2-7
v_gene: TRBV7-9
len: 14
d_gene: NA
CDR3aa: CASSLAGGPYEQYF

j_gene: TRBJ1-5
v_gene: TRBV6-1
len: 18
d_gene: NA
CDR3aa: CASSELRPTAYGNQPQHF

j_gene: TRBJ2-1
v_gene: TRBV7-6
len: 15
d_gene: NA
CDR3aa: CASSLVMSSYNEQFF

j_gene: TRBJ2-3
v_gene: TRBV28
len: 14
d_gene: NA
CDR3aa: CASSSGVGTDTQYF

j_gene: TRBJ2-5
v_gene: TRBV5-4
len: 14
d_gene: NA
CDR3aa: CASSSRQLQETQYF

j_gene: TRBJ1-1
v_gene: TRBV2
len: 13
d_gene: TRBD1
CDR3aa: CASRYRGSTEAFF

j_gene: TRBJ1-5
v_gene: TRBV4-2
len: 13
d_gene: NA
CDR3aa: CASSQARNQPQHF